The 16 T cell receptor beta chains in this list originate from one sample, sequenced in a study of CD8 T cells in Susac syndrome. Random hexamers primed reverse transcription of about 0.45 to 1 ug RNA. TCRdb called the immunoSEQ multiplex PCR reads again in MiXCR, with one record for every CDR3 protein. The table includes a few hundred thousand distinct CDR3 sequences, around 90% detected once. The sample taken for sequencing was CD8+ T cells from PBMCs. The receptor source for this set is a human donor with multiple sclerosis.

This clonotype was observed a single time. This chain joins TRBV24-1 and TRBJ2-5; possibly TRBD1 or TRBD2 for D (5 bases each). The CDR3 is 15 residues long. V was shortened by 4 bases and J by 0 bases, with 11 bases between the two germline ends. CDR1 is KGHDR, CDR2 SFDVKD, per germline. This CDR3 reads CATSEVGEYQETQYF. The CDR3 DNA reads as TGTGCCACCAGTGAAGTGGGGGAGTACCAAGAGACCCAGTACTTC.

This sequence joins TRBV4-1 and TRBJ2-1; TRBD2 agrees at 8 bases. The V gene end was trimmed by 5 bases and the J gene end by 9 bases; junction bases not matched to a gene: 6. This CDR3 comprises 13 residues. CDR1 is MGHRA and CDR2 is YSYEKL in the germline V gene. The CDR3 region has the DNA TGCGCCAGCAGCACGGGACTAGTTGTTGAGCAGTTCTTC. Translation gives CASSTGLVVEQFF.

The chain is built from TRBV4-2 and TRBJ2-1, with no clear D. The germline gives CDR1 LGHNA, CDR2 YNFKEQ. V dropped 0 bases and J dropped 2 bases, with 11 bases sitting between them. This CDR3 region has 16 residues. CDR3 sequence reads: CASSQDRAAAYNEQFF. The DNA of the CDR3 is TGTGCCAGCAGCCAAGATCGGGCGGCGGCCTACAATGAGCAGTTCTTC.

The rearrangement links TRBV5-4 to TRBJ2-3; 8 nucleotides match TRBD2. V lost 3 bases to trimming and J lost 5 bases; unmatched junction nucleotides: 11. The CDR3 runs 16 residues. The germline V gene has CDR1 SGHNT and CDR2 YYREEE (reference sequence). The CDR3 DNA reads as TGTGCCAGCAGCTCCATGGTAGCGGGACACTTAGATACGCAGTATTTT. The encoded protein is CASSSMVAGHLDTQYF.

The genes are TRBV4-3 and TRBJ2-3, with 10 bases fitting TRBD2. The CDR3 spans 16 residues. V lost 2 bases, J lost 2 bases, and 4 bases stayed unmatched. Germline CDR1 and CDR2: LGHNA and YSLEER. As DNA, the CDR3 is TGCGCCAGCAGCCAAAGGACTAGCGGACCCACAGATACGCAGTATTTT. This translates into CASSQRTSGPTDTQYF.

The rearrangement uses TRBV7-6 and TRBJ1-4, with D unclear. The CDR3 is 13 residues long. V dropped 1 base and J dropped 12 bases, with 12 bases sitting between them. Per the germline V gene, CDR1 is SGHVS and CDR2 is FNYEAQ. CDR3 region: CASSLGPLLELFF. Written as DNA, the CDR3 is TGTGCCAGCAGCTTAGGGCCCCTACTGGAACTGTTTTTT.

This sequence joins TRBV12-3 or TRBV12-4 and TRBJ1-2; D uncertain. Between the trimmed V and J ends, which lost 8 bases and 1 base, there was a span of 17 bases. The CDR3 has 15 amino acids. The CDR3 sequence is CASGPLGVNNYGYTF. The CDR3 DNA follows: TGTGCCAGCGGGCCCTTAGGCGTGAATAACTATGGCTACACCTTC.

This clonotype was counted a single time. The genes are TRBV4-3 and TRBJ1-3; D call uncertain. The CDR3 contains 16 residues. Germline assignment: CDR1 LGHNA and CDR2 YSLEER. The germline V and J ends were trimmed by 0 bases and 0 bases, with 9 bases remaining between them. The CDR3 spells CASSQDGSFSGNTIYF. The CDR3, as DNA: TGCGCCAGCAGCCAAGATGGGTCCTTCTCTGGAAACACCATATATTTT.

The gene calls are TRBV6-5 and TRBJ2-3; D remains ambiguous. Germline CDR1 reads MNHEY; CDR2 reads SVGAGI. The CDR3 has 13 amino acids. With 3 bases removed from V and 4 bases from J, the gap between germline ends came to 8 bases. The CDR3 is CASSYGSADTQYF. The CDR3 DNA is TGTGCCAGCAGTTATGGATCGGCAGATACGCAGTATTTT.

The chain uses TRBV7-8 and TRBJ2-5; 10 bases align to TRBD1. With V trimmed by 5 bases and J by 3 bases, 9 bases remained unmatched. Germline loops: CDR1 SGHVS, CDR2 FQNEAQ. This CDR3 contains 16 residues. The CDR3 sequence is CASSPIPTGGEETQYF. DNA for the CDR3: TGTGCCAGCAGCCCCATCCCGACAGGGGGCGAAGAGACCCAGTACTTC.

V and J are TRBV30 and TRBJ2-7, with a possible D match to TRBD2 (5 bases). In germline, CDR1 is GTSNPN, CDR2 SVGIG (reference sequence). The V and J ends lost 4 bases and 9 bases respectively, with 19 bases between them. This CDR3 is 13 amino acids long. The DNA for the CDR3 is TGTGCCTGGACAGGACTGAATTCAGGAGGGCAGTACTTC. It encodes CAWTGLNSGGQYF. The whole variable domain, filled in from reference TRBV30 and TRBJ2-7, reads SQTIHQWPATLVQPVGSPLSLECTVEGTSNPNLYWYRQAAGRGLQLLFYSVGIGQISSEVPQNLSASRPQDRQFILSSKKLLLSDSGFYLCAWTGLNSGGQYFGPGTRLTVT.

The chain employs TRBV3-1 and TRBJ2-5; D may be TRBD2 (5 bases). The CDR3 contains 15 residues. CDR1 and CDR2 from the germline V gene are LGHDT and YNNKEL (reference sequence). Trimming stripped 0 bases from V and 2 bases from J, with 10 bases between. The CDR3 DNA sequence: TGTGCCAGCAGCCAAGATTGGGGAGCTCAAGAGACCCAGTACTTC. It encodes CASSQDWGAQETQYF.

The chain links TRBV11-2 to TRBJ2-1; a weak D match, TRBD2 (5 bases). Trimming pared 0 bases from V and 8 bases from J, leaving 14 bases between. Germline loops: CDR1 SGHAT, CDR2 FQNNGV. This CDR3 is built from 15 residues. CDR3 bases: TGTGCCAGCAGCTTAGAACTAGGAGTTTTCCATGAGCAGTTCTTC. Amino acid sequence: CASSLELGVFHEQFF. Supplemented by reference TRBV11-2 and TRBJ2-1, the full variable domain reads EAGVAQSPRYKIIEKRQSVAFWCNPISGHATLYWYQQILGQGPKLLIQFQNNGVVDDSQLPKDRFSAERLKGVDSTLKIQPAKLEDSAVYLCASSLELGVFHEQFFGPGTRLTVL.

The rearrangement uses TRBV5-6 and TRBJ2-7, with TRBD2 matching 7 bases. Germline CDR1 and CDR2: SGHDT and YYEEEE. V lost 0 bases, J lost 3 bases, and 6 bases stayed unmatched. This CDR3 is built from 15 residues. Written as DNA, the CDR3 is TGTGCCAGCAGCTTGGAGGCTAGCGGCCGCTACGAGCAGTACTTC. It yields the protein CASSLEASGRYEQYF.

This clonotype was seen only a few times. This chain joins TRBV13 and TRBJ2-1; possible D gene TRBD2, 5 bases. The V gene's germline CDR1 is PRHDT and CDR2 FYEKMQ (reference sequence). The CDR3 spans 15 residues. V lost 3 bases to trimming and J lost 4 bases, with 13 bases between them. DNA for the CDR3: TGTGCCAGCAGCTTGCGAGGAGGTTCGTACAATGAGCAGTTCTTC. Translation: CASSLRGGSYNEQFF.

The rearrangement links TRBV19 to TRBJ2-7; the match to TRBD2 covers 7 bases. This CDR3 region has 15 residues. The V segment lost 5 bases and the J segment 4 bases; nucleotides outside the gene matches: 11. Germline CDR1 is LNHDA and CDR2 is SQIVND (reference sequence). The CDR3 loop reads CASSVLAELWYEQYF. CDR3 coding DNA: TGTGCCAGTAGTGTTCTAGCGGAACTCTGGTACGAGCAGTACTTC.